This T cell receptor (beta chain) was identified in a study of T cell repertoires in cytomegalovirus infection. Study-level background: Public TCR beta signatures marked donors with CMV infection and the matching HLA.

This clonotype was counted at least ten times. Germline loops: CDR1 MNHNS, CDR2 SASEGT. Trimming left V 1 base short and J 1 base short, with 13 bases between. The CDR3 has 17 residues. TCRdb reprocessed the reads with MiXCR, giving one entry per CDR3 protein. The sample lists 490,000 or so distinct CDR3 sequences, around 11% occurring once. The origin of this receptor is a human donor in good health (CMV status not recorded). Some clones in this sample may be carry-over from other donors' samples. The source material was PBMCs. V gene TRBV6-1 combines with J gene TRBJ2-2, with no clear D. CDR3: CASSEGTAWENTGELFF. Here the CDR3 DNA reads TGTGCCAGCAGTGAAGGCACCGCATGGGAGAACACCGGGGAGCTGTTTTTT.